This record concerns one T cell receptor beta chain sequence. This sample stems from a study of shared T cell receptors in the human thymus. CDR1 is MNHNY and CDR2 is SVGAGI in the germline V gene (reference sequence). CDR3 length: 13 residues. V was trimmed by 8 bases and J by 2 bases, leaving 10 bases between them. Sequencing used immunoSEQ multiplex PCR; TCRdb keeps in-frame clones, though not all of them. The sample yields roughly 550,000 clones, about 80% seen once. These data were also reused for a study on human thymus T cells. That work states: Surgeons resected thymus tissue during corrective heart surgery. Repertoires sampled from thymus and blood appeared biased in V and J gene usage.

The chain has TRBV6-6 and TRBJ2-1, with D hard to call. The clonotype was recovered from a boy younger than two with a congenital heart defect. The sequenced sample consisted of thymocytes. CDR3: CASSSGTYNEQFF. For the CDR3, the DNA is TGTGCCAGCTCCTCAGGTACCTACAATGAGCAGTTCTTC.